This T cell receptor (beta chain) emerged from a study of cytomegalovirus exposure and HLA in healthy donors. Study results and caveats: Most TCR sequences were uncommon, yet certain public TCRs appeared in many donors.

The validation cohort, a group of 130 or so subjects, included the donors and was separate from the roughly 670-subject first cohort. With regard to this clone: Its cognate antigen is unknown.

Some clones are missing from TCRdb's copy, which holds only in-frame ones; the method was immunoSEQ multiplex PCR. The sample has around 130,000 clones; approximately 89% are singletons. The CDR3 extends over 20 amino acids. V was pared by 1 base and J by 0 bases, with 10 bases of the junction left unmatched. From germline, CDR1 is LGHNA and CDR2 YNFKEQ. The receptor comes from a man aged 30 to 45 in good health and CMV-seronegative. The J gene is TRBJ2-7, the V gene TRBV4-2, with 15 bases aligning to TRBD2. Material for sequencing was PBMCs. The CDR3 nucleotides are TGTGCCAGCAGCCAAGGGACAGGACTAGCGGGGGGGCCCAACTCCTACGAGCAGTACTTC. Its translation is CASSQGTGLAGGPNSYEQYF.